This T cell receptor (beta chain) was obtained from a study of T cell responses to AZD1222 COVID-19 vaccine. General observations from the study: After two AZD1222 doses, spike-specific TCR breadth and depth rose versus day 0. Among AZD1222 vaccinees, only five to seven were seropositive at baseline. Reportedly, close to half of spike-specific TCRs are directed against unmutated variant regions. Spike-wide coverage was observed for vaccine-associated CD4 TCRs, with dominant responses at 160-218 and 743-854.

Trimming pared 7 bases from V and 0 bases from J, leaving 10 bases between. The germline CDR1 and CDR2 sequences are SGHRS and YFSETQ. The CDR3 spans 14 residues. The assay was immunoSEQ multiplex PCR, and TCRdb's table has in-frame clones only and misses some. The sample includes some 200,000 clones, approximately 94% of them seen just once. With regard to this clone: Antigen unknown.

The source is an adult in good health. The V gene is TRBV5-1, the J gene TRBJ1-4; D gene uncertain. The specimen was peripheral blood, collected on day 0 of MenACWY control vaccination. The CDR3 DNA sequence: TGCGCCAGCCGACCTAATCCAACTAATGAAAAACTGTTTTTT. Translation gives CASRPNPTNEKLFF.